Listed here are 5 T cell receptor beta chains from one sample, sequenced in a study of T cells expressing NK-cell markers. TCRdb re-called the 5' RACE reads; one entry per CDR3 protein, DNA not given. The repertoire table contains 400,000 or so distinct CDR3 sequences. Sequencing used blood T cells: a sorted CD56 or NKG2C T cell subset, CD4+ or CD8+ T cells, or bulk PBMC T cells (not recorded which). Receptors were obtained from a woman in her fifties or sixties in good health.

The rearrangement joins TRBV7-9 to TRBJ2-1. The CDR3 totals 16 residues. Germline CDR1 reads SEHNR; CDR2 reads FQNEAQ (reference sequence). The CDR3 spells CASSLGWADSYNEQFF.

The V and J genes are TRBV7-9 and TRBJ2-7; the D call of TRBD1 rests on TCRdb alone, since no DNA is present to check it. The CDR3 runs to 15 residues. Germline CDR1 is SEHNR and CDR2 is FQNEAQ (reference sequence). CDR3 protein: CASSLDMGATYEQYF.

The chain joins TRBV5-1 to TRBJ2-1; there is no DNA to check the TCRdb D call of TRBD1. Germline CDR1 is SGHRS and CDR2 is YFSETQ. This CDR3 contains 17 residues. CDR3: CASSLGRTGGPYNEQFF.

J is TRBJ1-2 and V is TRBV5-1. This CDR3 is 13 amino acids long. CDR1 and CDR2 from the germline V gene are SGHRS and YFSETQ. CDR3 in amino acids: CASSFDGDYGYTF.

The V call is TRBV14, the J call TRBJ2-3; TCRdb's D call of TRBD1 is untestable without DNA. Germline V lookup: CDR1 SGHDN, CDR2 FVKESK. The CDR3 totals 13 residues. The CDR3 loop is CASSVRQGGLEYF. Supplemented by reference TRBV14 and TRBJ2-3, the full variable domain reads EAGVTQFPSHSVIEKGQTVTLRCDPISGHDNLYWYRRVMGKEIKFLLHFVKESKQDESGMPNNRFLAERTGGTYSTLKVQPAELEDSGVYFCASSVRQGGLEYFGPGTRLTVL.